Below, 23 T cell receptor beta chains from the same sample are listed, as sequenced in a study of cytomegalovirus exposure and HLA in healthy donors (dated by TCRdb to 2016 to 2017). The library came from the immunoSEQ multiplex PCR assay. For the multiplex PCR, a mixture combining 60 forward primers for TCR Vbeta segments and 13 reverse primers for TCR Jbeta segments was used. Sourced from immuneACCESS, this table was stored by TCRdb with only in-frame sequences that have V and J called. A share of the clones is absent; for the studies checked, an unresolved V gene accounts for under half, and the remainder has no known explanation. Recorded for this sample are 90,000 to 110,000 clones; more than 65% of them occurred a single time. The ten largest clones add up to roughly 3.2% of the sample. Sample: PBMCs. Receptors originate from a man aged 30 to 45 in good health and CMV-seronegative.

This clone was counted a few times. This rearrangement joins TRBV4-3 to TRBJ2-7, with TRBD1 matching 9 bases. The CDR3 has 15 amino acids. After removal of 1 base from V and 3 bases from J, the junction contained 4 bases not matched to a gene. CDR1 is LGHNA and CDR2 is YSLEER in the germline V gene. The CDR3 bases are TGCGCCAGCAGCCAAGTAACGGGACAGGGCTACGAGCAGTACTTC. Translating it yields CASSQVTGQGYEQYF.

The chain carries TRBV5-1 and TRBJ1-4, with TRBD1 matching over 7 bases. J lost 8 bases, V lost 3 bases, and 4 bases had no gene match. Germline V gene data show CDR1 as SGHRS and CDR2 as YFSETQ. CDR3 size: 13 residues. CDR3 sequence (DNA): TGCGCCAGCAGCTCCGCGACAGGGGAAAAACTGTTTTTT. Translating it yields CASSSATGEKLFF.

The V and J genes are TRBV30 and TRBJ2-7, with TRBD1 matching over 7 bases. The germline gives CDR1 GTSNPN, CDR2 SVGIG (reference sequence). The CDR3 is made up of 13 amino acids. V dropped 2 bases and J dropped 2; count of bases not matched to a gene: 3. CDR3 DNA sequence: TGTGCCTGGAGTATAGGGGGCCCCTACGAGCAGTACTTC. It translates to CAWSIGGPYEQYF. Combining the CDR3 with reference TRBV30 and TRBJ2-7 gives the whole variable domain SQTIHQWPATLVQPVGSPLSLECTVEGTSNPNLYWYRQAAGRGLQLLFYSVGIGQISSEVPQNLSASRPQDRQFILSSKKLLLSDSGFYLCAWSIGGPYEQYFGPGTRLTVT.

The chain carries TRBV7-9 and TRBJ1-5; D is uncertain. CDR3 length: 13 amino acids. Looked up from germline, CDR1 is SEHNR and CDR2 is FQNEAQ (reference sequence). Trimming removed 3 bases at V and 5 bases at J, with 8 bases between. The CDR3 DNA is TGTGCCAGCAGCTTGGGAGCCCATCAGCCCCAGCATTTT. Amino acids: CASSLGAHQPQHF.

The chain joins TRBV7-9 to TRBJ1-2, with D possibly TRBD1 on 6 matching bases. Germline V gene sequence: CDR1 SEHNR, CDR2 FQNEAQ (reference sequence). CDR3 size: 13 residues. Trimming left V 3 bases short and J 8 bases short, with 13 bases between. CDR3 loop: CASSFSGGEGYTF. CDR3 nucleotides: TGTGCCAGCAGCTTTTCGGGGGGCGAAGGCTACACCTTC.

This chain joins TRBV4-3 and TRBJ2-5; D possibly corresponds to TRBD2 (5 bases). The germline V and J ends were trimmed by 0 bases and 8 bases, with 19 bases remaining between them. Germline V gene data show CDR1 as LGHNA and CDR2 as YSLEER. The length of the CDR3 is 16 residues. The CDR3 DNA is TGCGCCAGCAGCCAAGAAATCCTAGCCGGGGATGGAACCCAGTACTTC. Protein: CASSQEILAGDGTQYF.

The chain couples TRBV30 to TRBJ2-1; 16 bases are a match to TRBD2. Germline CDR1 is GTSNPN and CDR2 is SVGIG (reference sequence). The length of the CDR3 is 13 residues. V shed 2 bases and J 15 bases; nucleotides not matched to a gene: 4. This CDR3 is CAWSPGLAGGVFF. CDR3 DNA sequence: TGTGCCTGGAGTCCGGGACTAGCGGGAGGGGTGTTCTTC.

The chain is built from TRBV6-6 and TRBJ2-2; 8 bases align to TRBD1. The CDR3 sequence is 16 residues long. Germline values: CDR1 MNHNY, CDR2 SVGAGI (reference sequence). Germline trimming cut 6 bases from V and 5 bases from J; bases unmatched to any gene: 11. This chain's CDR3 is CASRPGQGPGTGELFF. The DNA for the CDR3 is TGTGCCAGCAGACCAGGACAGGGTCCGGGGACCGGGGAGCTGTTTTTT.

This clone came up a few times. The chain uses TRBV11-2 and TRBJ1-2, with 8 bases identical to TRBD1. The germline V gene encodes CDR1 SGHAT and CDR2 FQNNGV. Losses at the gene ends were 1 base for V and 8 bases for J; bases not matched to a gene: 15. This CDR3 region has 17 residues. The CDR3 protein is CASSLGQGLKRSGGYTF. CDR3 sequence (DNA): TGTGCCAGCAGCTTAGGACAGGGGTTGAAGAGATCGGGGGGCTACACCTTC.

The CDR3 spells CASSLSRSGTDTQYF. The CDR3 nucleotides are TGTGCCAGCAGCTTATCCAGGTCTGGCACAGATACGCAGTATTTT. The chain has TRBV7-3 and TRBJ2-3; D is ambiguous. CDR1 and CDR2 (germline): SGHTA, FQGTGA. There are 15 residues in the CDR3. The V gene lost 2 bases and the J gene lost 1 base, with 10 bases spanning the gap.

The genes are TRBV7-8 and TRBJ2-1; 14 positions agree with TRBD2. Germline CDR1 SGHVS, CDR2 FQNEAQ. This CDR3 region has 17 residues. The V segment lost 1 base and the J segment 7 bases; nucleotides outside the gene matches: 6. The CDR3 coding sequence is TGTGCCAGCAGCTTAGGGGAGGGACTAGCGGGGGCTAATGAGCAGTTCTTC. As protein: CASSLGEGLAGANEQFF. The full variable domain, with the rest looked up from reference TRBV7-8 and TRBJ2-1, is GAGVSQSPRYKVAKRGQDVALRCDPISGHVSLFWYQQALGQGPEFLTYFQNEAQLDKSGLPSDRFFAERPEGSVSTLKIQRTQQEDSAVYLCASSLGEGLAGANEQFFGPGTRLTVL.

The gene calls are TRBV6-4 and TRBJ2-5; 13 bases match TRBD2. Germline CDR1 MRHNA, CDR2 SNTAGT. The CDR3 totals 18 residues. Trimming at V came to 2 bases and at J to 0 bases, leaving 6 bases not matched to a gene. CDR3 in DNA: TGTGCCAGCAGTGACGCGACTAGCGGGAGGTTATACCAAGAGACCCAGTACTTC. It yields the protein CASSDATSGRLYQETQYF.

The chain combines TRBV6-4 with TRBJ2-7, with TRBD1 matching over 9 bases. The CDR3 runs to 15 residues. In germline, CDR1 is MRHNA, CDR2 SNTAGT. Losses at the gene ends were 6 bases for V and 4 bases for J; bases not matched to a gene: 10. In DNA, the CDR3 is TGTGCCAGCAGCCGCGAGGGGACAGGGCAGTACGAGCAGTACTTC. Protein: CASSREGTGQYEQYF.

The chain combines TRBV30 with TRBJ1-1; D is unresolved. The CDR3 sequence is 12 residues long. V shed 7 bases and J shed 0 bases, with 9 bases lying between them. Germline V CDR1 and CDR2: GTSNPN, SVGIG (reference sequence). CDR3 coding DNA: TGTGCCTCCCTGGCGGTGAACACTGAAGCTTTCTTT. This sequence encodes CASLAVNTEAFF.

J is TRBJ2-5 and V is TRBV7-3; 8 bases map to TRBD2. The DNA matches TRBJ2-7 better at its end, which makes the J call doubtful. Germline V gene sequence: CDR1 SGHTA, CDR2 FQGTGA. The CDR3 is 16 amino acids. DNA for the CDR3: TGTGCCAGCAGCGCCCCGCCGGGACTAGACTCCTACGAGCAGTACTTC. Translated: CASSAPPGLDSYEQYF.

In its sample, this clone was seen a few times. The chain has TRBV7-9 and TRBJ2-1; 9 bases are a match to TRBD2. The CDR3 consists of 14 residues. In germline, CDR1 is SEHNR, CDR2 FQNEAQ (reference sequence). The J segment lost 12 bases and the V segment lost 0 bases, leaving 6 bases of the junction unmatched. The CDR3 sequence is CASSLARGGARQFF. The CDR3 DNA reads TGTGCCAGCAGCTTAGCGCGGGGGGGGGCGAGGCAGTTCTTC.

J is TRBJ2-1 and V is TRBV7-2, with TRBD2 matching 15 bases. Trimming at V came to 4 bases and at J to 7 bases, leaving 8 bases not matched to a gene. Germline V gives CDR1 SGHTA, CDR2 FQGNSA. This CDR3 region has 17 residues. The CDR3 protein is CASSYTGLAGGPNEQFF. The CDR3 DNA sequence: TGTGCCAGCAGCTACACAGGACTAGCGGGAGGGCCTAATGAGCAGTTCTTC.

The chain uses TRBV5-8 and TRBJ1-2, with 7 bases aligning to TRBD1. CDR1 is SGHTS and CDR2 is YDEGEE in the germline V gene. The CDR3 totals 13 residues. V trimming: 4 bases; J trimming: 3 bases; junction bases outside the gene matches: 3. As DNA, the CDR3 is TGTGCCAGCAGCGGGGACAGTGACTATGGCTACACCTTC. Translated: CASSGDSDYGYTF.

This chain links TRBV7-2 with TRBJ2-1; D unclear. The germline V and J ends were trimmed by 6 bases and 7 bases, with 13 bases remaining between them. Germline V gives CDR1 SGHTA, CDR2 FQGNSA. The CDR3 is 13 amino acids. CDR3 sequence (DNA): TGTGCCAGCAGTTCAAACGGGTGGAATGAGCAGTTCTTC. Its protein is CASSSNGWNEQFF. Full variable domain (remainder filled in from reference TRBV7-2 and TRBJ2-1): GAGVSQSPSNKVTEKGKDVELRCDPISGHTALYWYRQSLGQGLEFLIYFQGNSAPDKSGLPSDRFSAERTGGSVSTLTIQRTQQEDSAVYLCASSSNGWNEQFFGPGTRLTVL.

The V gene is TRBV6-5, the J gene TRBJ2-7; no clear D gene. CDR3 length: 12 residues. With 6 bases removed from V and 4 bases from J, the gap between germline ends came to 10 bases. Looked up from germline, CDR1 is MNHEY and CDR2 is SVGAGI. The CDR3 coding sequence is TGTGCCAGCAGCTCCGTCGGGTACGAGCAGTACTTC. Protein product: CASSSVGYEQYF.

This clone was detected only a few times. V and J are TRBV2 and TRBJ1-4; a possible D gene is TRBD1 (5 bases). This CDR3 comprises 13 residues. CDR1 and CDR2 from the germline V gene are SNHLY and FYNNEI. Trimming took 6 bases from V and 8 from J, leaving 13 bases between them. CDR3 loop: CASSPGGGEKLFF. In DNA, the CDR3 is TGTGCCAGCAGCCCTGGTGGGGGGGAAAAACTGTTTTTT.

V and J are TRBV2 and TRBJ2-3; unclear D gene. The germline V gene encodes CDR1 SNHLY and CDR2 FYNNEI. Trimming cost V 5 bases and J 5 bases, with 17 bases left between them. The CDR3 totals 15 residues. DNA of the CDR3: TGTGCCAGCAGTCGTGATGAGTTTCCCTTAGATACGCAGTATTTT. Translation: CASSRDEFPLDTQYF.

This chain links TRBV6-1 with TRBJ1-2, with D uncertain. The ends were cut back, 5 bases at V and 8 bases at J, with 21 bases in the middle. Germline V gives CDR1 MNHNS, CDR2 SASEGT. The length of the CDR3 is 15 residues. Written as DNA, the CDR3 is TGTGCCAGCAGTCCACGAAGAGGCCCTATGGAAGGCTACACCTTC. Residues: CASSPRRGPMEGYTF.